This TCR beta chain was sequenced during a study of T cell clonotyping in hematopoietic cell transplantation. Study findings and constraints: Few recipient clonotypes overlapped donors; over 97% were de novo at given depth. Higher Inverse Simpson Index values in graft donor and pretransplant recipient predicted broader posttransplant TCR diversity.

In germline, CDR1 is SGDLS, CDR2 YYNGEE. Unmatched junction bases numbered 6, after V lost 0 bases and J lost 8 bases. The CDR3 spans 15 residues. Clones were sequenced by immunoSEQ multiplex PCR, and TCRdb holds only the in-frame ones, with some missing. The sample has about 6,200 clones; about 76% are singletons. Blood collection times were about day -28 and days 30, 100, 180 posttransplant. Concerning this clone itself: Its antigen is undetermined.

This specimen consisted of PBMCs, obtained 100 days after allogeneic stem cell transplant. V usage is TRBV9 and J usage is TRBJ2-1, with 9 bases lining up with TRBD1. This TCR was sampled from a female patient in her 30s who had an allogeneic stem cell transplant, so the T cells may come from the graft donor. Some clones in this sample may be carry-over from other donors' samples. The CDR3 nucleotides read TGTGCCAGCAGCGTAGAGACAGGGGGAAGGGATGAGCAGTTCTTC. Translating it yields CASSVETGGRDEQFF.